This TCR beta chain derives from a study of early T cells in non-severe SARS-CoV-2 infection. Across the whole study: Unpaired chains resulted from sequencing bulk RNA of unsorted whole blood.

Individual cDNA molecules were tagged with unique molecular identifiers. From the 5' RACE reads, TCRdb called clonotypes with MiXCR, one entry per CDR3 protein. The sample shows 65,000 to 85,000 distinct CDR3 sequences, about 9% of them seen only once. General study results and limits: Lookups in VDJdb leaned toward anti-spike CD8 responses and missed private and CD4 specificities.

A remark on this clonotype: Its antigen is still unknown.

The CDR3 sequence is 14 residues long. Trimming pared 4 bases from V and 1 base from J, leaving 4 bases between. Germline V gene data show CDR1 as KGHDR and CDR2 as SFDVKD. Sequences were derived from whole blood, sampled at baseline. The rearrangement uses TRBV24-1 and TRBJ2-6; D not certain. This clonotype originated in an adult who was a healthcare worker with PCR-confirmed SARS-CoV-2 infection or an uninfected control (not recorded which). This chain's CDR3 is CATSEGSGANVLTF. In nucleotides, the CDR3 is TGTGCCACCAGTGAAGGGTCTGGGGCCAACGTCCTGACTTTC.